Below, 20 T cell receptor beta chains from the same sample are listed, as sequenced in a study of early T cells in non-severe SARS-CoV-2 infection. TCRdb analysed the 5' RACE reads with MiXCR anew, one entry per CDR3 protein. The sample lists about 27,000 distinct CDR3 sequences; 4% to 6% were seen once. What was sequenced was whole blood. These TCRs come from an adult who was a healthcare worker with PCR-confirmed SARS-CoV-2 infection or an uninfected control (not recorded which).

The table lists this clonotype with many counts. This chain uses TRBV4-1 with TRBJ1-4; a weak D match, TRBD1 (5 bases). V was trimmed by 1 base and J by 4 bases, leaving 10 bases between them. CDR3 length equals 15 residues. The germline V gene encodes CDR1 MGHRA and CDR2 YSYEKL. CDR3: CASSQVTGFNEKLFF. The CDR3 DNA reads TGCGCCAGCAGCCAAGTAACAGGATTTAATGAAAAACTGTTTTTT.

This clonotype was seen many times. The rearrangement uses TRBV19 and TRBJ2-4, with no clear D. The CDR3 loop spans 15 amino acids. V was clipped by 5 bases and J by 0 bases, with 11 bases between them. Germline V gene lookup returns CDR1 LNHDA and CDR2 SQIVND (reference sequence). The CDR3 DNA follows: TGTGCCAGTAGTCAAATTACGTTAGCCAAAAACATTCAGTACTTC. Protein product: CASSQITLAKNIQYF.

This clonotype was recorded at least ten times. This chain uses TRBV7-3 with TRBJ2-1; possibly TRBD2 for D (6 bases). The ends were cut back, 9 bases at V and 0 bases at J, with 12 bases in the middle. Germline lookup yields CDR1 SGHTA and CDR2 FQGTGA. The CDR3 has 14 residues. The CDR3 here is CASGRGGSYNEQFF. The CDR3 coding sequence is TGTGCCAGTGGCCGGGGAGGCTCCTACAATGAGCAGTTCTTC. The full variable domain, with the rest looked up from reference TRBV7-3 and TRBJ2-1, is GAGVSQTPSNKVTEKGKYVELRCDPISGHTALYWYRQSLGQGPEFLIYFQGTGAADDSGLPNDRFFAVRPEGSVSTLKIQRTERGDSAVYLCASGRGGSYNEQFFGPGTRLTVL.

The chain employs TRBV7-9 and TRBJ1-2; a possible D gene is TRBD1 (5 bases). V dropped 1 base and J dropped 5 bases, with 11 bases sitting between them. CDR3 length equals 14 residues. CDR1 and CDR2 (germline): SEHNR, FQNEAQ (reference sequence). CDR3 sequence: CASSLGGLTYGYTF. In nucleotides, the CDR3 is TGTGCCAGCAGCTTAGGGGGACTGACTTATGGCTACACCTTC.

This clonotype was detected ten times or more. The rearrangement joins TRBV6-6 to TRBJ1-1; the match to TRBD1 covers 7 bases. V was clipped by 4 bases and J by 1 base; unmatched bases: 0. There are 13 residues in the CDR3. Germline CDR1 and CDR2: MNHNY and SVGAGI (reference sequence). CDR3 in amino acids: CASSWDRNTEAFF. CDR3 DNA: TGTGCCAGCAGTTGGGACAGGAACACTGAAGCTTTCTTT.

This clonotype was picked up many times. This rearrangement joins TRBV7-8 to TRBJ2-5, with 9 bases identical to TRBD1. The CDR3 runs 16 residues. V shed 5 bases, J shed 5 bases, and the junction held 12 bases outside the gene matches. Looked up from germline, CDR1 is SGHVS and CDR2 is FQNEAQ. The CDR3 coding sequence is TGTGCCAGCAGCACCACCGGGACAGGGATTTGGGAGACCCAGTACTTC. It is translated as CASSTTGTGIWETQYF.

This clonotype was seen a handful of times. J is TRBJ2-3 and V is TRBV9, with D unresolved. V was cut by 0 bases and J by 6 bases, with 11 bases left in between. Germline loops: CDR1 SGDLS, CDR2 YYNGEE. The CDR3 contains 14 residues. In DNA form, the CDR3 reads TGTGCCAGCAGCGTAGTGTCTCGTTCGGATACGCAGTATTTT. It yields the protein CASSVVSRSDTQYF.

This clonotype has more than one count but fewer than ten. The V and J genes are TRBV20-1 and TRBJ2-7, with 11 nucleotides matching TRBD1. V dropped 5 bases and J dropped 6; count of bases not matched to a gene: 9. CDR1 and CDR2 (germline): DFQATT, SNEGSKA (reference sequence). The CDR3 is 14 amino acids. CDR3 nucleotides: TGCAGTGCTCGACTCCCCGGGACAGGGGGCGAGCAGTACTTC. This sequence encodes CSARLPGTGGEQYF.

This clonotype was counted at least ten times. The J gene is TRBJ2-3, the V gene TRBV10-1, with a weak D call TRBD1 (5 bases). The ends were cut back, 8 bases at V and 4 bases at J, with 13 bases in the middle. The germline V gene has CDR1 WNHNN and CDR2 SYGVQD (reference sequence). This CDR3 has 13 amino acids. The CDR3 DNA reads as TGCGCCAGCGCTTTCCAGGGCGCAGATACGCAGTATTTT. It yields the protein CASAFQGADTQYF.

The chain joins TRBV20-1 to TRBJ2-5; 7 bases line up with TRBD1. Germline V lookup: CDR1 DFQATT, CDR2 SNEGSKA (reference sequence). The CDR3 runs to 14 residues. Germline trimming cut 3 bases from V and 1 base from J; bases unmatched to any gene: 5. CDR3 amino acids: CSARSGTVQETQYF. In nucleotides, the CDR3 is TGCAGTGCTAGGTCGGGGACAGTCCAAGAGACCCAGTACTTC.

This clonotype was seen many times. The chain combines TRBV13 with TRBJ2-7, with 8 bases fitting TRBD2. V shed 2 bases, J shed 9 bases, and the junction held 9 bases outside the gene matches. The CDR3 contains 14 residues. Per the germline V gene, CDR1 is PRHDT and CDR2 is FYEKMQ (reference sequence). The CDR3 sequence is CASSLTSSGSSQYF. DNA of the CDR3: TGTGCCAGCAGCTTAACGTCTAGCGGGTCGTCGCAGTACTTC.

The V call is TRBV29-1, the J call TRBJ2-7; 8 positions match TRBD1. The V gene's germline CDR1 is SQVTM and CDR2 ANQGSEA. V lost 6 bases, J lost 1 base, and 11 bases stayed unmatched. This CDR3 spans 15 amino acids. CDR3 protein: CSVAGQGPSSYEQYF. As DNA, the CDR3 is TGCAGCGTAGCCGGACAGGGCCCTTCATCCTACGAGCAGTACTTC.

This clonotype was found many times. The rearrangement uses TRBV9 and TRBJ1-5; TRBD1 matches 10 bases. The length of the CDR3 is 13 residues. With V trimmed by 6 bases and J by 9 bases, 6 bases remained unmatched. CDR1 is SGDLS and CDR2 is YYNGEE in the germline V gene. Here the CDR3 DNA reads TGTGCCAGCAAGGGGACAGGGGCGGCGCCCCAGCATTTT. Translating it yields CASKGTGAAPQHF.

This clonotype turned up a few times. The chain has TRBV12-3 or TRBV12-4 and TRBJ2-2; TRBD2 aligns across 8 bases. This CDR3 has 12 residues. The CDR3 coding sequence is TGTGGGACTAGCCTGAACACCGGGGAGCTGTTTTTT. This sequence encodes CGTSLNTGELFF.

Ten or more counts support this clonotype. This chain joins TRBV10-3 and TRBJ1-2; 7 bases are shared with TRBD1. The V segment lost 2 bases and the J segment 4 bases; nucleotides outside the gene matches: 4. Germline CDR1 ENHRY, CDR2 SYGVKD. The CDR3 covers 14 residues. The CDR3 nucleotides read TGTGCCATCAGTGAGACGGGACAGACCTATGGCTACACCTTC. Encoded protein: CAISETGQTYGYTF.

At least ten counts were recorded for this clonotype. The J gene is TRBJ2-3, the V gene TRBV12-5; D gene ambiguous. Trimming removed 6 bases from V and 3 bases from J, with 4 bases in between. CDR3 size: 11 residues. Germline CDR1 LGHNT, CDR2 FRNRAP. The CDR3 nucleotides read TGTGCTAGTGGCCTAACAGATACGCAGTATTTT. This codes for CASGLTDTQYF.

This clonotype was found a few times. The chain links TRBV9 to TRBJ2-5; D is ambiguous. Germline V lookup: CDR1 SGDLS, CDR2 YYNGEE. The CDR3 is made up of 13 amino acids. V lost 3 bases and J lost 2, with 8 bases in between. CDR3 amino acids: CASSERSQETQYF. CDR3 nucleotides: TGTGCCAGCAGCGAAAGATCTCAAGAGACCCAGTACTTC. Full variable domain (outside the CDR3, taken from reference TRBV9 and TRBJ2-5): DSGVTQTPKHLITATGQRVTLRCSPRSGDLSVYWYQQSLDQGLQFLIQYYNGEERAKGNILERFSAQQFPDLHSELNLSSLELGDSALYFCASSERSQETQYFGPGTRLLVL.

The chain couples TRBV2 to TRBJ2-5, with TRBD2 as a possible D gene (5 bases). Germline V CDR1 and CDR2: SNHLY, FYNNEI. Trimming left V 7 bases short and J 4 bases short, with 10 bases between. The CDR3 length is 12 residues. The CDR3 sequence is CASIGGGETQYF. Here the CDR3 DNA reads TGTGCCAGCATAGGAGGAGGAGAGACCCAGTACTTC.

This clonotype has ten or more counts. This chain connects TRBV6-2 or TRBV6-3 to TRBJ2-6; D unclear. Looked up from germline, CDR1 is MNHEY and CDR2 is SVGEGT. The CDR3 is 15 amino acids. The V gene lost 0 bases and the J gene lost 0 bases, with 3 bases spanning the gap. The CDR3 loop is CASSYSGSGANVLTF. The DNA for the CDR3 is TGTGCCAGCAGTTACTCTGGCTCTGGGGCCAACGTCCTGACTTTC.

A few counts support this clonotype. The DNA of the CDR3 is TGCAGTGCTAGTCCCGGCACGGGGCGGGCCGGGGAGCTGTTTTTT. Its translation is CSASPGTGRAGELFF. The chain couples TRBV20-1 to TRBJ2-2; D tentatively reads TRBD1 or TRBD2 (5 bases each). CDR3 length: 15 residues. CDR1 and CDR2 from the germline V gene are DFQATT and SNEGSKA (reference sequence). Trimming stripped 3 bases from V and 6 bases from J, with 17 bases between.